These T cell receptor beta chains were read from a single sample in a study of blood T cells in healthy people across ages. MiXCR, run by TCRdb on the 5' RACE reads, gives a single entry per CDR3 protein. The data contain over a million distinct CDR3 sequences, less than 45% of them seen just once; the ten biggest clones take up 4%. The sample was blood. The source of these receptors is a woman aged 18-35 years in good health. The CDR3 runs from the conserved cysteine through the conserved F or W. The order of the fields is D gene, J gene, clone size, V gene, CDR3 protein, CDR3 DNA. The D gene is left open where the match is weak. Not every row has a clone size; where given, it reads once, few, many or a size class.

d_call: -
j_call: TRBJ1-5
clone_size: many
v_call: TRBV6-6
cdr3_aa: CASKRGLYQPQHF
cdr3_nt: TGTGCCAGCAAGAGGGGTCTTTATCAGCCCCAGCATTTT

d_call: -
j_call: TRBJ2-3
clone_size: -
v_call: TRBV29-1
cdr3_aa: CSVEGWENTDTQYF
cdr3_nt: TGCAGCGTTGAAGGCTGGGAGAACACAGATACGCAGTATTTT

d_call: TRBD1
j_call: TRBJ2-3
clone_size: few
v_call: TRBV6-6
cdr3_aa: CASRYRGQGMADTQYF
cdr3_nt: TGTGCCAGCAGGTACCGGGGACAGGGGATGGCAGATACGCAGTATTTT

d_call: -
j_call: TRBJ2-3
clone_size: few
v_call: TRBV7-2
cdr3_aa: CAIVHYPADTQYF
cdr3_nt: TGTGCCATAGTTCACTACCCCGCAGATACGCAGTATTTT

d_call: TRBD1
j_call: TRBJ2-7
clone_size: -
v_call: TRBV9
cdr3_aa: CASSVEVGGINEQYF
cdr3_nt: TGTGCCAGCAGCGTAGAGGTAGGGGGCATCAACGAGCAGTACTTC

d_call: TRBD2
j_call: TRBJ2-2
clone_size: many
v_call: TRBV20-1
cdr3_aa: CSARNLAGGDTGELFF
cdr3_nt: TGCAGTGCTAGAAACCTAGCGGGGGGGGACACCGGGGAGCTGTTTTTT

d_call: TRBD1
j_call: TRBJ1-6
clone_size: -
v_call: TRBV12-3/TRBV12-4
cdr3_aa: CASSQRTGYNSPLHF
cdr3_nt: TGTGCCAGCAGTCAGAGGACAGGGTATAATTCACCCCTCCACTTT

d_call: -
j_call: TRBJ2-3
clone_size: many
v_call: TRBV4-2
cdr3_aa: CASSQDRLATDTQYF
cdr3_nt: TGTGCCAGCAGCCAAGATCGGTTGGCCACAGATACGCAGTATTTT

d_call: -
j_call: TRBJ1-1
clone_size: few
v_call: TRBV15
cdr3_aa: CATSRPQTGDTEAFF
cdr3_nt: TGTGCCACCAGCAGACCACAGACGGGGGACACTGAAGCTTTCTTT

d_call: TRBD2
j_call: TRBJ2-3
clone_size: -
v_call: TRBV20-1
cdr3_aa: CSLIAGHRTDTQYF
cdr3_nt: TGCAGCCTCATAGCGGGACATAGGACAGATACGCAGTATTTT

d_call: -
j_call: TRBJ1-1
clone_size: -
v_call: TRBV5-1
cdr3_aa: CASSLRVENTEAFF
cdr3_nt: TGCGCCAGCAGCTTGCGGGTGGAAAACACTGAAGCTTTCTTT

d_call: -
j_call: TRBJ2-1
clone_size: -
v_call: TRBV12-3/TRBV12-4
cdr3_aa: CASSLADSEGEQFF
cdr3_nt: TGTGCCAGCAGTTTGGCGGATAGCGAGGGTGAGCAGTTCTTC

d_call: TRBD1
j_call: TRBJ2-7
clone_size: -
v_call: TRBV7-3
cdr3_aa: CASSTDRGIGYEQYF
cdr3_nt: TGTGCCAGCAGCACCGACAGGGGAATAGGCTACGAGCAGTACTTC

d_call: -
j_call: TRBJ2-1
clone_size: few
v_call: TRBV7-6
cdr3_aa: CASSLVGARWNEQFF
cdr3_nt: TGTGCCAGCAGCTTAGTAGGGGCGAGGTGGAATGAGCAGTTCTTC

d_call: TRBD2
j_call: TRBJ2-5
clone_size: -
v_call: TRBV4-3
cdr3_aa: CASSQDFGLAGGRETQYF
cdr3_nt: TGCGCCAGCAGCCAAGATTTCGGACTAGCGGGGGGGCGAGAGACCCAGTACTTC

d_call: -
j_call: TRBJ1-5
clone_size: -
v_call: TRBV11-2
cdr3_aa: CAGSWVDNQPQHF
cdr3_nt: TGTGCCGGCAGCTGGGTAGACAATCAGCCCCAGCATTTT

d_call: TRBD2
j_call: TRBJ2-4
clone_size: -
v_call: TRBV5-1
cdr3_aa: CASSPSGASGTAHIQYF
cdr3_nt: TGCGCCAGCAGCCCCTCTGGGGCTAGCGGGACTGCGCACATTCAGTACTTC

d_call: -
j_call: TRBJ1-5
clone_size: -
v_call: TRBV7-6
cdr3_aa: CASSLMNGQPQHF
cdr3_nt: TGTGCCAGCAGCTTAATGAACGGGCAGCCCCAGCATTTT

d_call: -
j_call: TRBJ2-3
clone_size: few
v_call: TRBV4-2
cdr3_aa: CASRGDGTDTQYF
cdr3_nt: TGTGCCAGCAGGGGCGACGGCACAGATACGCAGTATTTT

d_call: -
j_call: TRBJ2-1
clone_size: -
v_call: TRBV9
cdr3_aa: CASSVVDFYNEQFF
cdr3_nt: TGTGCCAGCAGCGTAGTGGATTTCTACAATGAGCAGTTCTTC

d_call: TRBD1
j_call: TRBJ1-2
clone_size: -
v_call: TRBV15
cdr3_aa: CATSRGDREGGYTF
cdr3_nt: TGTGCCACCAGCAGAGGGGACAGGGAGGGCGGCTACACCTTC

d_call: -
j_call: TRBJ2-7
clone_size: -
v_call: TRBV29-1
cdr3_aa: CSVVEVPGPYEQYF
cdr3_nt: TGCAGCGTTGTAGAGGTCCCCGGGCCGTACGAGCAGTACTTC

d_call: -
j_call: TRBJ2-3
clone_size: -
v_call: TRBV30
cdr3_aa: CAWSVTVADTQYF
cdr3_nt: TGTGCCTGGAGTGTGACTGTTGCTGATACGCAGTATTTT

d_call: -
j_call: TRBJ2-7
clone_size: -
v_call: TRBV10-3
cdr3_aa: CAISGGYEQYF
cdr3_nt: TGTGCCATCTCAGGTGGTTACGAGCAGTACTTC

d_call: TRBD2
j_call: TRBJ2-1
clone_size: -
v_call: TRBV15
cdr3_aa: CATSRRTSGAYSEQFF
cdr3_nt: TGTGCCACCAGCCGACGGACTAGCGGGGCCTACAGTGAGCAGTTCTTC

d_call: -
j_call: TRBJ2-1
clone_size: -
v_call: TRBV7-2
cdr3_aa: CASSSLGAVNNEQFF
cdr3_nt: TGTGCCAGCAGCTCCCTCGGGGCGGTTAACAATGAGCAGTTCTTC

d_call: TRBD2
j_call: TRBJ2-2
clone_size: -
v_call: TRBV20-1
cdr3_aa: CSARDPSGRVSGELFF
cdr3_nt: TGCAGTGCTAGAGATCCCAGCGGGAGGGTATCCGGGGAGCTGTTTTTT

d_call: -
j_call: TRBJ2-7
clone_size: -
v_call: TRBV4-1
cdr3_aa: CASSQAPDIAYEQYF
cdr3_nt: TGCGCCAGCAGCCAAGCTCCGGACATAGCGTACGAGCAGTACTTC

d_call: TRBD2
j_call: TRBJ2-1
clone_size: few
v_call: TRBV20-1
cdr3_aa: CSALRTSSNEQFF
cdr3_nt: TGCAGTGCTCTCCGGACTAGTTCCAATGAGCAGTTCTTC